These T cell receptor beta chains were read from a single sample in a study of vaccination and CD4 T cells after COVID-19. TCRdb redid the calling of the PCR reads with MiXCR, one entry per CDR3 protein. The sample yields roughly 15,000 distinct CDR3 sequences, approximately 51% seen once. The antigens these receptors bind are not known. The sequenced sample consisted of CD4+ T cells from blood, cultured in vitro. All receptors come from a human donor who had recovered from COVID-19. CDR3s include the opening cysteine and the closing phenylalanine or tryptophan. D genes are given only for firm matches. A clone size is listed for some rows: how often the clone was seen (once, few, many), or a class if it is expanded.

d_call | j_call | clone_size | v_call | cdr3_nt | cdr3_aa
. | TRBJ1-5 | . | TRBV20-1 | TGCAGTGCTAGAGATGGGGGGGGCCAGCCCCAGCATTTT | CSARDGGGQPQHF
. | TRBJ1-5 | . | TRBV27 | TGTGCCAGCAGTCGTTATAGCAATCAGCCCCAGCATTTT | CASSRYSNQPQHF
. | TRBJ2-2 | . | TRBV20-1 | TGCAGTGCTAGAGATCCCGGTCGGGCGAACACCGGGGAGCTGTTTTTT | CSARDPGRANTGELFF
TRBD1 | TRBJ2-1 | once | TRBV11-3 | TGTGCCAGCAGCGTAGGGACAGCTCCGTCCAATGAGCAGTTCTTC | CASSVGTAPSNEQFF
. | TRBJ2-1 | once | TRBV19 | TGTGCCAGTAGTATAGATCGAGGAGGATTCGATGAGCAGTTCTTC | CASSIDRGGFDEQFF
. | TRBJ2-7 | . | TRBV7-2 | TGTGCCAGCAGCTCCCGACGAAGCTCCTACGAGCAGTACTTC | CASSSRRSSYEQYF
. | TRBJ2-7 | . | TRBV21-1 | TGTGCCAGCAGCTATTTCGGGGAGCAGTACTTC | CASSYFGEQYF
. | TRBJ2-6 | few | TRBV15 | TGTGCCACCAGCAGAGATCGCGCCTCTGGGGCCAACGTCCTGACTTTC | CATSRDRASGANVLTF
. | TRBJ1-5 | few | TRBV2 | TGTGCCAGCAACCGCGGACCTAATCAGCCCCAGCATTTT | CASNRGPNQPQHF
TRBD2 | TRBJ2-7 | . | TRBV7-3 | TGTGCCAGCAGGCCAGCGGGAGGCTCCTACGAGCAGTACTTC | CASRPAGGSYEQYF
TRBD1 | TRBJ2-3 | . | TRBV7-8 | TGTGCCAGCAGCTTACTCAGGGGGTCCACAGATACGCAGTATTTT | CASSLLRGSTDTQYF
TRBD1 | TRBJ1-5 | . | TRBV2 | TGTGCCAGCAGGGGAACCGGGACAGGGGATAGCAATCAGCCCCAGCATTTT | CASRGTGTGDSNQPQHF
TRBD2 | TRBJ2-1 | few | TRBV6-2/TRBV6-3 | TGTGCCAGCAGTTACTCGGGACTAGCGGGAGTATACAATGAGCAGTTCTTC | CASSYSGLAGVYNEQFF
. | TRBJ1-5 | . | TRBV12-3/TRBV12-4 | TGTGCCAGTCGACTCCACCCTCAGCCCCAGCATTTT | CASRLHPQPQHF
. | TRBJ2-5 | . | TRBV15 | TGTGCCACCAGCAGAGATGGCGAGACCCAGTACTTC | CATSRDGETQYF
. | TRBJ2-2 | . | TRBV29-1 | TGCAGCGTGAGGGCGGGACATACGAACACCGGGGAGCTGTTTTTT | CSVRAGHTNTGELFF
. | TRBJ2-5 | . | TRBV30 | TGTGCCTGGAGTGTACCGACGGGATCTGAGACCCAGTACTTC | CAWSVPTGSETQYF
. | TRBJ2-3 | . | TRBV11-2 | TGTGCCAGCAGCACAGACAGGACCACAGATACGCAGTATTTT | CASSTDRTTDTQYF
. | TRBJ2-7 | . | TRBV19 | TGTGCCAGTGGTAGGGACCTCTACGAGCAGTACTTC | CASGRDLYEQYF
. | TRBJ2-5 | . | TRBV10-2 | TGCGCCAGCAGGGGGGACCGACCCCGTCGAGAGACCCAGTACTTC | CASRGDRPRRETQYF
TRBD2 | TRBJ2-7 | . | TRBV7-9 | TGTGCCAGCAGCCAGACTAGCGGGAGCGAGCGGGAGCAGTACTTC | CASSQTSGSEREQYF
TRBD1 | TRBJ1-5 | few | TRBV7-2 | TGTGCCAGCAGCTTAGGGGGGACAGGGAGTCAGCCCCAGCATTTT | CASSLGGTGSQPQHF
. | TRBJ2-6 | . | TRBV30 | TGTGCCTGGATTCCGGTTGGGGCCAACGTCCTGACTTTC | CAWIPVGANVLTF
TRBD1 | TRBJ1-5 | medium-sized | TRBV30 | TGTGCCTGGAGTTTGACAGGGGGCGATCAGCCCCAGCATTTT | CAWSLTGGDQPQHF
. | TRBJ2-3 | medium-sized | TRBV5-4 | TGTGCCAGCAGCCCTCCTCGCAGTATAGATACGCAGTATTTT | CASSPPRSIDTQYF
TRBD2 | TRBJ2-1 | . | TRBV3-1 | TGTGCCAGCAGCCAACGAACTAGCGGCTACAATGAGCAGTTCTTC | CASSQRTSGYNEQFF
TRBD2 | TRBJ2-1 | . | TRBV7-9 | TGTGCCAGCAGCGTAGGGACTAGCGGGGCCCGATCCTACAATGAGCAGTTCTTC | CASSVGTSGARSYNEQFF
TRBD1 | TRBJ1-2 | . | TRBV6-1 | TGTGCCAGCAGTACACGGGACAGGGACTATGGCTACACCTTC | CASSTRDRDYGYTF
. | TRBJ1-3 | . | TRBV28 | TGTGCCAGCAGCCTTAGGCCCGGAAACACCATATATTTT | CASSLRPGNTIYF
. | TRBJ1-1 | few | TRBV7-6 | TGTGCCAGCAGCTTAGACGTTGGTACAATGGGCACTGAAGCTTTCTTT | CASSLDVGTMGTEAFF
TRBD1 | TRBJ1-6 | few | TRBV18 | TGTGCCAGCTCACCGGAAGCGGGACAGATCAATTCACCCCTCCACTTT | CASSPEAGQINSPLHF
. | TRBJ2-3 | . | TRBV28 | TGTGCCAGCCAGGGACCGAGCACAGATACGCAGTATTTT | CASQGPSTDTQYF
. | TRBJ2-5 | . | TRBV18 | TGTGCCAGCCGGGAGACGGGGGAGACCCAGTACTTC | CASRETGETQYF
. | TRBJ1-5 | few | TRBV6-2/TRBV6-3 | TGTGCCAGCAGTTACTCTCGCGGATTCAATCAGCCCCAGCATTTT | CASSYSRGFNQPQHF
. | TRBJ2-2 | once | TRBV28 | TGTGCCAGCAGTTTATGGGGGGGCTTCGGGACCGGGGAGCTGTTTTTT | CASSLWGGFGTGELFF
TRBD2 | TRBJ2-2 | few | TRBV6-1 | TGTGCCAGCTCACTAGCGGGAGACACCGGGGAGCTGTTTTTT | CASSLAGDTGELFF
. | TRBJ1-1 | . | TRBV18 | TGTGCCAGCTCACGAATGGAGGGCACTGAAGCTTTCTTT | CASSRMEGTEAFF
. | TRBJ2-5 | . | TRBV19 | TGTGCCAGTAGTAAGTCTTTTCAGGGGAGGTTAGAGACCCAGTACTTC | CASSKSFQGRLETQYF
. | TRBJ2-7 | . | TRBV7-9 | TGTGCCAGCAGCTCCGTCCTTACTTCAGGGGTCTCCTACGAGCAGTACTTC | CASSSVLTSGVSYEQYF
TRBD1 | TRBJ1-2 | . | TRBV9 | TGTGCCAGCAGCGTGGACAGGAACTATGGCTACACCTTC | CASSVDRNYGYTF
TRBD2 | TRBJ2-3 | . | TRBV6-1 | TGTGCCAGCTCCGTAGCGGGAGGGCGCACAGATACGCAGTATTTT | CASSVAGGRTDTQYF
TRBD2 | TRBJ2-7 | once | TRBV6-1 | TGTGCCAGCACTGCGGGGGGCCTGTACGAGCAGTACTTC | CASTAGGLYEQYF
. | TRBJ2-3 | . | TRBV6-1 | TGTGCCAGCAGGCTAGAGCAGAACACAGATACGCAGTATTTT | CASRLEQNTDTQYF
TRBD2 | TRBJ2-3 | few | TRBV6-1 | TGTGCCAGCATCCAAGCGGGGGGGACAGATACGCAGTATTTT | CASIQAGGTDTQYF
. | TRBJ2-3 | . | TRBV10-2 | TGCGCCAGCAAGGAACACACCGGACGGACTCAACTCACAGATACGCAGTATTTT | CASKEHTGRTQLTDTQYF
TRBD1 | TRBJ1-2 | . | TRBV28 | TGTGCCAGCGGATCGACAGGGACGCTGGGGGGCTACACCTTC | CASGSTGTLGGYTF
. | TRBJ2-7 | . | TRBV7-9 | TGTGCCAGCAGCTTAGTGGCGCTTAGGGTCTACGAGCAGTACTTC | CASSLVALRVYEQYF
. | TRBJ1-2 | . | TRBV28 | TGTGCCATCCACTCCCCCTATGGCTACACCTTC | CAIHSPYGYTF
. | TRBJ2-3 | . | TRBV6-1 | TGTGCCAGCAGTGAATCGCTTGGGGGCGGAGATACGCAGTATTTT | CASSESLGGGDTQYF
. | TRBJ1-3 | . | TRBV21-1 | TGTGCCAGCAGCAAGGATCCAGGACAGCACTCTGGAAACACCATATATTTT | CASSKDPGQHSGNTIYF
. | TRBJ1-2 | . | TRBV20-1 | TGCAGTGTTCAGTGGCAGGCGAATGGCTACACCTTC | CSVQWQANGYTF
TRBD1 | TRBJ2-7 | . | TRBV20-1 | TGCAGTGCTAGACCTCCGGGACAGGGACGATACGAGCAGTACTTC | CSARPPGQGRYEQYF
. | TRBJ2-7 | . | TRBV20-1 | TGCAGTGGTAACCGACAGACCTACGAGCAGTACTTC | CSGNRQTYEQYF
. | TRBJ1-5 | . | TRBV20-1 | TGCAGTGCTAGAGAATTTCATCAGCCCCAGCATTTT | CSAREFHQPQHF
. | TRBJ2-6 | . | TRBV6-2/TRBV6-3 | TGTGCCAGCAGCTTCTCGCCTGGGGCCAACGTCCTGACTTTC | CASSFSPGANVLTF
. | TRBJ2-6 | . | TRBV14 | TGTGCCAGCAGCCCCGAAACGGGGCAATGGGGCTCTGGGGCCAACGTCCTGACTTTC | CASSPETGQWGSGANVLTF
. | TRBJ1-3 | few | TRBV7-2 | TGTGCCAGCAGCTTAGCTGGAAACACCATATATTTT | CASSLAGNTIYF
TRBD1 | TRBJ2-3 | few | TRBV7-7 | TGTGCCAGCAGCCCGGGACAGGCTAGCACAGATACGCAGTATTTT | CASSPGQASTDTQYF